This T cell receptor (beta chain) was retrieved from a study of blood T cell repertoires in COVID-19. Study-wide background: Whether acute or convalescent, the COVID-19 samples came from the United States, Italy and Spain.

Across 20 to 25 US areas, participants ranged in age from about 18 to 100 years. Symptom resolution, clearance, or two negative PCRs marked the recovered donors of Cohort 3. Authors' methods: Estimated nucleated cell counts came from reference gene primer amplification. Profiled with immunoSEQ multiplex PCR; TCRdb holds only in-frame clones, not every one. V and J calls plus clone size are reproduced from that table; the DNA served to infer D and trimming. The top ten hold 4% to 4.5% of the sample, which has approximately 290,000 clones, over 75% seen once. Trimming removed 4 bases from V and 0 bases from J; junction bases left unmatched: 15. Germline V gives CDR1 SGHVS, CDR2 FQNEAQ. The CDR3 is 20 amino acids.

This receptor was obtained from a woman aged 25 to 39 who had recovered from COVID-19. The sequenced material came from PBMCs or T cells enriched from blood (not recorded which). J is TRBJ2-6 and V is TRBV7-8, with 7 bases aligning to TRBD2. CDR3 nucleotides: TGTGCCAGCAGCTCCAATCGACTAGCCCTTAGGTCCTCTGGGGCCAACGTCCTGACTTTC. Translating it yields CASSSNRLALRSSGANVLTF.